The 23 T cell receptor beta chains presented below share a single source sample, sequenced in a study of cytomegalovirus exposure and HLA in healthy donors (dated by TCRdb to the late 2010s). Receptors were amplified or captured by the immunoSEQ multiplex PCR assay. For the multiplex PCR, a mixture combining 60 forward primers for TCR Vbeta segments and 13 reverse primers for TCR Jbeta segments was used. This immuneACCESS table, as held by TCRdb, lists in-frame sequences with V and J called but not all clones. Of the missing ones, under half trace to an unresolved V gene in checked studies; the others have no known cause. A total of around 120,000 clones appear in this sample, roughly 80% of them only once. The ten largest clones take up approximately 5.3% of the sample. The sequenced sample was PBMCs. The receptors derive from a female donor in good health and CMV-seropositive.

This chain connects TRBV2 to TRBJ2-3; TRBD2 matches at 12 bases. The CDR3 has 17 residues. The ends lost 1 base at V and 8 bases at J; junction bases unmatched: 10. Germline loops: CDR1 SNHLY, CDR2 FYNNEI. CDR3 sequence: CASSEGTSGISGGTQYF. For the CDR3, the DNA is TGTGCCAGCAGTGAAGGGACTAGCGGGATTTCCGGGGGTACGCAGTATTTT.

This chain uses TRBV7-2 with TRBJ2-2; 8 bases agree with TRBD1. The V and J ends lost 5 bases and 1 base, in that order; junction bases with no gene match: 3. The length of the CDR3 is 15 residues. The germline V gene encodes CDR1 SGHTA and CDR2 FQGNSA. The CDR3 DNA sequence: TGTGCCAGCAGCCAGGGGGCCTGGAACACCGGGGAGCTGTTTTTT. Encoded protein: CASSQGAWNTGELFF.

The genes are TRBV2 and TRBJ1-5, with D unresolved. The CDR3 spans 13 residues. The V gene's germline CDR1 is SNHLY and CDR2 FYNNEI. Here the CDR3 reads CGYLSRGNQPQHF. CDR3 bases: TGTGGATACCTCTCCCGGGGCAATCAGCCCCAGCATTTT.

The gene calls are TRBV11-2 and TRBJ2-2, with 12 bases matching TRBD2. The CDR3 is 15 amino acids. The V gene end was trimmed by 1 base and the J gene end by 6 bases; junction bases not matched to a gene: 0. Germline lookup yields CDR1 SGHAT and CDR2 FQNNGV. The CDR3 sequence: CASSLGLAGAGELFF. In nucleotides, the CDR3 is TGTGCCAGCAGCTTAGGACTAGCGGGGGCCGGGGAGCTGTTTTTT. The full variable domain, its missing parts supplied by reference TRBV11-2 and TRBJ2-2, is EAGVAQSPRYKIIEKRQSVAFWCNPISGHATLYWYQQILGQGPKLLIQFQNNGVVDDSQLPKDRFSAERLKGVDSTLKIQPAKLEDSAVYLCASSLGLAGAGELFFGEGSRLTVL.

This clone was detected a few times. The rearrangement links TRBV19 to TRBJ1-5; 12 nucleotides line up with TRBD1. This CDR3 region has 21 residues. CDR1 LNHDA and CDR2 SQIVND come from the germline V gene (reference sequence). Trimming cost V 6 bases and J 1 base; bases outside gene matches: 19. The CDR3 is CASRTLGAGTGGSWSNQPQHF. The CDR3 DNA sequence: TGTGCCAGTAGGACCCTAGGAGCCGGGACAGGGGGCAGTTGGAGCAATCAGCCCCAGCATTTT. Variable domain in full (rest from reference TRBV19 and TRBJ1-5): DGGITQSPKYLFRKEGQNVTLSCEQNLNHDAMYWYRQDPGQGLRLIYYSQIVNDFQKGDIAEGYSVSREKKESFPLTVTSAQKNPTAFYLCASRTLGAGTGGSWSNQPQHFGDGTRLSIL.

In DNA form, the CDR3 reads TGTGCCAGCAGCGTCAGGACAGGTCCCACCGGGGAGCTGTTTTTT. Translated, it gives CASSVRTGPTGELFF. The V call is TRBV9, the J call TRBJ2-2, with 7 bases fitting TRBD1. Germline CDR1 SGDLS, CDR2 YYNGEE. The CDR3 has 15 amino acids. J gave up 4 bases and V 2 bases, and 5 bases lay outside the gene matches.

This sequence joins TRBV7-9 and TRBJ1-1; TRBD1 might be the D (5 bases). This CDR3 is 14 amino acids long. Trimming shortened V by 5 bases and J by 2 bases, and 12 bases separated the two germline ends. The germline gives CDR1 SEHNR, CDR2 FQNEAQ (reference sequence). CDR3 residues: CASSQRRVNTEAFF. For the CDR3, the DNA is TGTGCCAGCAGCCAACGCAGGGTAAACACTGAAGCTTTCTTT.

J is TRBJ1-5 and V is TRBV28, with 7 bases identical to TRBD1. Germline-derived CDR1 and CDR2 are MDHEN and SYDVKM. This CDR3 is 15 amino acids long. Trimming took 3 bases from V and 4 from J; bases not matched to a gene: 6. CDR3: CASSLRGRRNQPQHF. The CDR3 DNA sequence: TGTGCCAGCAGTTTGAGGGGGCGCCGGAATCAGCCCCAGCATTTT.

The chain is built from TRBV28 and TRBJ1-2, with a tentative D call TRBD1 (6 bases). Trimming removed 10 bases from V and 1 base from J, with 13 bases in between. This CDR3 is 13 amino acids long. Germline V gene sequence: CDR1 MDHEN, CDR2 SYDVKM. The chain's CDR3 is CATRVGGNYGYTF. The CDR3 coding sequence is TGTGCCACCCGGGTAGGGGGTAACTATGGCTACACCTTC.

The chain carries TRBV11-3 and TRBJ2-1; 7 bases align to TRBD1. This CDR3 is built from 13 residues. Per germline, CDR1 SGHNT and CDR2 YENEEA. With 5 bases clipped from V and 14 bases from J, the junction kept 12 bases outside the gene matches. The CDR3 DNA is TGTGCCAGCAGCCACAATCGGGACAGCCAGGAGTTCTTC. Amino acid sequence: CASSHNRDSQEFF.

This clone was detected once. The chain couples TRBV28 to TRBJ1-1, with no clear D. There are 15 residues in the CDR3. Trimming stripped 1 base from V and 2 bases from J, with 11 bases between. Germline V gene lookup returns CDR1 MDHEN and CDR2 SYDVKM. The CDR3 here is CASSLYGRGNTEAFF. CDR3 DNA sequence: TGTGCCAGCAGTTTATACGGGCGGGGAAACACTGAAGCTTTCTTT.

The V and J genes are TRBV15 and TRBJ2-7; D unresolved. V shed 0 bases and J shed 3 bases, with 6 bases lying between them. CDR1 is LNHNV and CDR2 is YYDKDF in the germline V gene (reference sequence). This CDR3 is built from 13 residues. The CDR3 loop is CATSREQDYEQYF. CDR3 in DNA: TGTGCCACCAGCAGAGAGCAGGACTACGAGCAGTACTTC.

The chain combines TRBV9 with TRBJ1-1, with 11 positions matching TRBD1. Germline V gene sequence: CDR1 SGDLS, CDR2 YYNGEE. The length of the CDR3 is 13 residues. The V gene end was trimmed by 4 bases and the J gene end by 7 bases; junction bases not matched to a gene: 3. The CDR3 loop reads CASSPGTGGEAFF. CDR3 DNA sequence: TGTGCCAGCAGCCCCGGGACAGGGGGTGAAGCTTTCTTT.

The genes are TRBV7-6 and TRBJ2-5; TRBD1 matches 9 bases. This CDR3 is 14 amino acids long. CDR1 SGHVS and CDR2 FNYEAQ come from the germline V gene. V dropped 5 bases and J dropped 4; count of bases not matched to a gene: 5. The CDR3 DNA sequence: TGTGCCAGCAGCGCCGGGACAGGGCGAGAGACCCAGTACTTC. Protein sequence: CASSAGTGRETQYF.

This clone was recorded a few times. The chain couples TRBV6-6 to TRBJ1-2; D is unresolved. Between the trimmed V and J ends, which lost 6 bases and 2 bases, there was a span of 13 bases. Looked up from germline, CDR1 is MNHNY and CDR2 is SVGAGI (reference sequence). This CDR3 region has 14 residues. This chain's CDR3 is CASSRSQINYGYTF. The CDR3 nucleotides are TGTGCCAGCAGCCGATCCCAGATAAACTATGGCTACACCTTC.

In DNA form, the CDR3 reads TGTGCCAGCAGTAGGTCGGGGACAGGTCAGAACACTGAAGCTTTCTTT. This encodes CASSRSGTGQNTEAFF. V gene TRBV27 combines with J gene TRBJ1-1, with TRBD1 matching 8 bases. The CDR3 spans 16 residues. Trimming removed 5 bases from V and 1 base from J; junction bases left unmatched: 9. Looked up from germline, CDR1 is MNHEY and CDR2 is SMNVEV (reference sequence).

Comment on this clone: The sample has other DNA sequences that encode this CDR3 too. The chain recombines TRBV13 with TRBJ2-1, with 8 bases aligning to TRBD1. The V gene end was trimmed by 0 bases and the J gene end by 7 bases; junction bases not matched to a gene: 2. Germline V gives CDR1 PRHDT, CDR2 FYEKMQ (reference sequence). CDR3 length: 14 amino acids. CDR3 residues: CASSLGRQGNEQFF. Here the CDR3 DNA reads TGTGCCAGCAGCTTAGGGAGACAGGGGAATGAGCAGTTCTTC.

The chain combines TRBV7-9 with TRBJ2-5, with D possibly TRBD2 on 7 matching bases. Trimming left V 1 base short and J 5 bases short, with 14 bases between. The CDR3 contains 15 residues. Germline CDR1 is SEHNR and CDR2 is FQNEAQ (reference sequence). CDR3 residues: CASSLDTGGWETQYF. The CDR3 DNA reads TGTGCCAGCAGCTTAGATACGGGGGGCTGGGAGACCCAGTACTTC.

The genes are TRBV15 and TRBJ1-3; the D gene is possibly TRBD1 (5 bases). The V end was cut by 6 bases, the J end by 0 bases, with 15 bases between. Per germline, CDR1 LNHNV and CDR2 YYDKDF (reference sequence). CDR3 size: 16 residues. The CDR3, as DNA: TGTGCCACCAGTCTCCCGGGACTGATCTCTGGAAACACCATATATTTT. This gives the protein CATSLPGLISGNTIYF.

V is TRBV27 and J is TRBJ1-4, with 7 bases fitting TRBD1. Looked up from germline, CDR1 is MNHEY and CDR2 is SMNVEV (reference sequence). The CDR3 totals 18 residues. V dropped 6 bases and J dropped 11; count of bases not matched to a gene: 24. This CDR3 is CASSPGDRPINRRLKLFF. As DNA, the CDR3 is TGTGCCAGCAGCCCAGGGGACAGACCCATAAATCGTAGGCTGAAACTGTTTTTT.

This sequence joins TRBV13 and TRBJ1-1; no clear D gene. Germline values: CDR1 PRHDT, CDR2 FYEKMQ (reference sequence). The CDR3 is made up of 14 amino acids. The V end was cut by 6 bases, the J end by 1 base, with 12 bases between. CDR3 residues: CASRWSGSNTEAFF. CDR3 DNA sequence: TGTGCCAGCAGATGGTCGGGTTCGAACACTGAAGCTTTCTTT. The entire variable domain, with the rest obtained from reference TRBV13 and TRBJ1-1, is as follows: AAGVIQSPRHLIKEKRETATLKCYPIPRHDTVYWYQQGPGQDPQFLISFYEKMQSDKGSIPDRFSAQQFSDYHSELNMSSLELGDSALYFCASRWSGSNTEAFFGQGTRLTVV.

CDR3 amino acids: CASSQDRVGTEAFF. In DNA form, the CDR3 reads TGCGCCAGCAGCCAAGATCGGGTCGGCACTGAAGCTTTCTTT. The rearrangement uses TRBV4-3 and TRBJ1-1; D not resolved. This CDR3 comprises 14 residues. The germline CDR1 and CDR2 sequences are LGHNA and YSLEER. The V end was cut by 0 bases, the J end by 4 bases, with 9 bases between.

This clone has just a few counts. The V gene is TRBV18, the J gene TRBJ2-5; D is possibly TRBD1 (6 bases). CDR3 size: 14 residues. Germline CDR1 and CDR2: KGHSH and LQKENI. Trimming stripped 1 base from V and 5 bases from J, with 11 bases between. The CDR3 sequence: CASSPRGQGETQYF. The DNA of the CDR3 is TGTGCCAGCTCACCACGGGGGCAAGGGGAGACCCAGTACTTC.